This T cell receptor beta chain was captured by sequencing in a study of blood T cell repertoires in COVID-19. Authors' methods: Scientists estimated how many nucleated cells there were by amplifying reference gene primers. Generated by immunoSEQ multiplex PCR, the TCRdb table keeps only in-frame clones and is missing some. V and J calls plus clone size are reproduced from that table; the DNA served to infer D and trimming. The table records tens of thousands of clones, 75% to 90% of them present only once. Germline CDR1 is SGDLS and CDR2 is YYNGEE. Unmatched junction bases numbered 10, after V lost 4 bases and J lost 0 bases. The CDR3 length is 17 residues.

The chain carries TRBV9 and TRBJ1-3; 7 nucleotides align to TRBD1. The specimen sequenced was peripheral blood. This clonotype was obtained from a human donor with acute or convalescent COVID-19. The donor label of this sample is uncertain. CDR3 protein: CASSPQPGQSSGNTIYF. CDR3 DNA: TGTGCCAGCAGCCCTCAGCCGGGACAGAGCTCTGGAAACACCATATATTTT.